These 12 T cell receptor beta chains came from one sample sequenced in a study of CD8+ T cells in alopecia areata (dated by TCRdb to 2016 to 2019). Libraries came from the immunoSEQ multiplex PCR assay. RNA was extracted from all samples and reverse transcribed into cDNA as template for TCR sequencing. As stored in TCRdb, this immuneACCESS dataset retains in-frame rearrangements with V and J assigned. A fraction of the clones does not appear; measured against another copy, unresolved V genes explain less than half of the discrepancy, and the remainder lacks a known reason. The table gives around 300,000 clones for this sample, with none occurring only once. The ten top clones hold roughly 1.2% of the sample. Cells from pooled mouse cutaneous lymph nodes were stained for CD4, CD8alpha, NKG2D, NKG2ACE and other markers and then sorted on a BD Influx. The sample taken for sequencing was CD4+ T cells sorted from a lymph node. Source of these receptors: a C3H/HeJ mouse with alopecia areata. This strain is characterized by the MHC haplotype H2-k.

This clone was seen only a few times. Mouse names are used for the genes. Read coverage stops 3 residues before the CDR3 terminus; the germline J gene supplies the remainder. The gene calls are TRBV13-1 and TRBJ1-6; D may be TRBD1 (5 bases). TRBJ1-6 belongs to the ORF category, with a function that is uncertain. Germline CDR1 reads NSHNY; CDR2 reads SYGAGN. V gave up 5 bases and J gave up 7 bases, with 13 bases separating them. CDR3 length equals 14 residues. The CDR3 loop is CASRAQGSNSPLYF. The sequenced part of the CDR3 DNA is TGTGCCAGCAGAGCTCAGGGTTCAAATTCGCCC.

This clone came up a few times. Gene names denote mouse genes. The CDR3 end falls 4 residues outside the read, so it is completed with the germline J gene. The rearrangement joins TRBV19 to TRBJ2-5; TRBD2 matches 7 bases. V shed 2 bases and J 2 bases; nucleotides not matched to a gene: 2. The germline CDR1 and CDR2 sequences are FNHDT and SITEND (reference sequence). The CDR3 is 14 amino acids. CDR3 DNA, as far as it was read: TGTGCCAGCAGTATGATGGGGGGCCAAGAC. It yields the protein CASSMMGGQD. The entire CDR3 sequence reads CASSMMGGQDTQYF.

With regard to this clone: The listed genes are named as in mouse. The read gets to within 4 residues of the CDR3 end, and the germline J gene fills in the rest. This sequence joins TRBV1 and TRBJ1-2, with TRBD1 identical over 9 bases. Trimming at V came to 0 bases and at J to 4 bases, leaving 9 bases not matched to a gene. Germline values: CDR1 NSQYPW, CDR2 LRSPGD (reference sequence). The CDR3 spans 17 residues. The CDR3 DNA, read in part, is TGCACCTGCAGTGCAGATAGGGGGACAGGGTTAGGCTCC. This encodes CTCSADRGTGLGS. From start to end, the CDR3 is CTCSADRGTGLGSDYTF.

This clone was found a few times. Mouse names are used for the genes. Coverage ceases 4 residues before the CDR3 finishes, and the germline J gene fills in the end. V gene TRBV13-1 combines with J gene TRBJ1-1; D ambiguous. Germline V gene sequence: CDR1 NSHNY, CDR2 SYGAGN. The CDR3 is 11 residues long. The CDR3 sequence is CASSDAREVFF. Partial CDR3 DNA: TGTGCCAGCAGTGATGCAAGA.

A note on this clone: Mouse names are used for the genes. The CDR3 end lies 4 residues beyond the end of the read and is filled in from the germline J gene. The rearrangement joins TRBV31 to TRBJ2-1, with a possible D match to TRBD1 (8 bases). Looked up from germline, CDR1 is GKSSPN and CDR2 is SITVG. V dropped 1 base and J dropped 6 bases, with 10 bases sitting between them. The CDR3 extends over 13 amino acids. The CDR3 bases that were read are TGTGCCTGGAGTCACAGGGGGGGTGCT. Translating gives CAWSHRGGA. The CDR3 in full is CAWSHRGGAEQFF.

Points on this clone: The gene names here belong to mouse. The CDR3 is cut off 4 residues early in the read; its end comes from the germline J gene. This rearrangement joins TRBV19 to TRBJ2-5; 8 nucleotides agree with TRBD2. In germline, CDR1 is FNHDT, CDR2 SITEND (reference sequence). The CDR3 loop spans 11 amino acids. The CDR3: CATWGVDTQYF. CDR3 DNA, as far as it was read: TGTGCCACCTGGGGGGTAGAC.

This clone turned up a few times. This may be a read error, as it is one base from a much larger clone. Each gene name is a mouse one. CDR3 protein: CASSPGTANTEVFF. CDR3 bases read: TGTGCCAGCAGCCCCGGGACAGCAAACACA. The rearrangement joins TRBV4 to TRBJ1-1; 7 bases map to TRBD1. The CDR3 goes on 4 residues after the read ends, and that part is filled in from the germline J gene. The CDR3 loop spans 14 amino acids. Trimming cost V 5 bases and J 0 bases; bases outside gene matches: 3. CDR1 and CDR2 from the germline V gene are LGHDT and YNNKQL (reference sequence).

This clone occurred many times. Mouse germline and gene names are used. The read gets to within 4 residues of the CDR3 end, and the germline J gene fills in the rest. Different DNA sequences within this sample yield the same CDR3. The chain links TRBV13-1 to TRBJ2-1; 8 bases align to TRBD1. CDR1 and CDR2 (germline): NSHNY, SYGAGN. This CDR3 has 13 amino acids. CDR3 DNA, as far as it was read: TGTGCCAGCAGTCGACAGGGGAGGGCT. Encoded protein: CASSRQGRA. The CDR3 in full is CASSRQGRAEQFF.

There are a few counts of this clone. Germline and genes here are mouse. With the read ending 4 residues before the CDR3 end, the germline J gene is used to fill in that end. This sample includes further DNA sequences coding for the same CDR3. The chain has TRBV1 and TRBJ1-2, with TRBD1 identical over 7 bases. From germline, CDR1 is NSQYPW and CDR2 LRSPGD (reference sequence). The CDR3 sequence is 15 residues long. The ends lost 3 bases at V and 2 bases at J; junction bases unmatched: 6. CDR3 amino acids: CTCSAAGTVNSDYTF. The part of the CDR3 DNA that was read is TGCACCTGCAGTGCGGCCGGGACAGTTAACTCC.

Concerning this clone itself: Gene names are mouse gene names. The part of the CDR3 DNA that was read is TGTGCCAGCACCGGGACAGGGGAT. This gives the protein CASTGTGD. The complete CDR3 reads CASTGTGDEQYF. This chain links TRBV13-1 with TRBJ2-7; 10 nucleotides line up with TRBD1. The CDR3 is cut off 4 residues early in the read; its end comes from the germline J gene. Germline values: CDR1 NSHNY, CDR2 SYGAGN. The CDR3 covers 12 residues.

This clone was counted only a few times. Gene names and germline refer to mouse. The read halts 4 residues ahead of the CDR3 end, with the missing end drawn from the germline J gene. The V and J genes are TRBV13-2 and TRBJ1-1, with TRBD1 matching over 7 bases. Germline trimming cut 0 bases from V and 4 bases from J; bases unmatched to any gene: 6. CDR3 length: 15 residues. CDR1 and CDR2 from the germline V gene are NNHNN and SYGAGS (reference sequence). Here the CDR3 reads CASGDATGAGTEVFF. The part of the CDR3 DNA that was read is TGTGCCAGCGGTGATGCAACAGGGGCGGGCACA.

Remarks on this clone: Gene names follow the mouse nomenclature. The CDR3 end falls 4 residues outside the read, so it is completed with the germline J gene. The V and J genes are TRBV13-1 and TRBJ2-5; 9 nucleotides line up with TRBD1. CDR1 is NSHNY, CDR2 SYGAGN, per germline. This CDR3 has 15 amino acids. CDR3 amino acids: CASSDGGQGWDTQYF. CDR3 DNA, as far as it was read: TGTGCCAGCAGTGATGGGGGACAGGGTTGGGAC.